Following are 24 T cell receptor beta chains from one sample sequenced in a study of cytomegalovirus exposure and HLA in healthy donors. In the PCR, 60 Vbeta and 13 Jbeta primers were used. Only in-frame clones appear in the TCRdb table, and some are missing; sequencing was by immunoSEQ multiplex PCR. The table has 160,000 or so clones, around 80% seen once. The sample was PBMCs. These receptors were taken from a man between 18 and 29 years old in good health and CMV-seropositive.

The V gene is TRBV9, the J gene TRBJ1-6; 9 nucleotides line up with TRBD1. CDR3 size: 15 residues. Unmatched junction bases numbered 4, after V lost 0 bases and J lost 9 bases. Germline V gene data show CDR1 as SGDLS and CDR2 as YYNGEE. The CDR3 spells CASSVAGQGGSPLHF. CDR3 bases: TGTGCCAGCAGCGTAGCGGGACAGGGCGGTTCACCCCTCCACTTT.

V and J are TRBV19 and TRBJ2-7; TRBD1 might be the D (5 bases). The V gene's germline CDR1 is LNHDA and CDR2 SQIVND (reference sequence). V lost 3 bases and J 5 bases, leaving 11 bases between the germline ends. The CDR3 consists of 13 residues. The CDR3 nucleotides are TGTGCCAGTAGTATGCAAGGGGCGGACGAGCAGTACTTC. Its protein product is CASSMQGADEQYF.

The rearrangement uses TRBV5-1 and TRBJ2-7; TRBD1 matches 8 bases. This CDR3 region has 13 residues. With 0 bases clipped from V and 6 bases from J, the junction kept 2 bases outside the gene matches. Germline-derived CDR1 and CDR2 are SGHRS and YFSETQ. CDR3 amino acids: CASSLEQGGEQYF. In DNA, the CDR3 is TGCGCCAGCAGCTTGGAACAGGGGGGCGAGCAGTACTTC.

The rearrangement links TRBV7-3 to TRBJ2-7, with D possibly being TRBD1 (6 bases). Looked up from germline, CDR1 is SGHTA and CDR2 is FQGTGA. Trimming cost V 1 base and J 0 bases, with 10 bases left between them. The CDR3 covers 15 residues. CDR3 coding DNA: TGTGCCAGCAGCTTAAGGGCAGGGGCCTCCTACGAGCAGTACTTC. Its protein is CASSLRAGASYEQYF.

The chain combines TRBV29-1 with TRBJ1-1; D perhaps matches TRBD1 (6 bases). Trimming shortened V by 5 bases and J by 3 bases, and 13 bases separated the two germline ends. From germline, CDR1 is SQVTM and CDR2 ANQGSEA. The CDR3 has 13 residues. In DNA, the CDR3 is TGCAGCGTTCGAACACAGGGACACACTGAAGCTTTCTTT. This sequence encodes CSVRTQGHTEAFF.

The chain recombines TRBV27 with TRBJ2-7, with TRBD2 as a possible D gene (6 bases). The germline gives CDR1 MNHEY, CDR2 SMNVEV (reference sequence). The CDR3 contains 14 residues. Trimming pared 5 bases from V and 5 bases from J, leaving 16 bases between. The CDR3 sequence: CASSRLGGFNEQYF. DNA for the CDR3: TGTGCCAGCAGTCGTTTGGGGGGTTTTAACGAGCAGTACTTC.

The chain has TRBV2 and TRBJ2-7; 7 bases are a match to TRBD2. The germline CDR1 and CDR2 sequences are SNHLY and FYNNEI. With V trimmed by 0 bases and J by 0 bases, 2 bases remained unmatched. This CDR3 is 15 amino acids long. This CDR3 is CASSEATGGSYEQYF. The CDR3 DNA sequence: TGTGCCAGCAGTGAAGCGACGGGGGGCTCCTACGAGCAGTACTTC.

The CDR3 here is CASSMTSGLHAYEQYF. CDR3 DNA sequence: TGTGCCAGTAGTATGACTAGCGGTCTTCATGCCTACGAGCAGTACTTC. The V call is TRBV19, the J call TRBJ2-7; 9 nucleotides agree with TRBD2. Germline CDR1 and CDR2: LNHDA and SQIVND (reference sequence). The CDR3 is made up of 16 amino acids. The junction had 8 bases not matched to a gene; V was cut back by 3 bases and J by 2 bases.

This clone has more than one count but fewer than ten. The rearrangement uses TRBV19 and TRBJ1-2, with 8 bases aligning to TRBD1. Looked up from germline, CDR1 is LNHDA and CDR2 is SQIVND (reference sequence). This CDR3 is built from 14 residues. V was pared by 3 bases and J by 7 bases, with 7 bases of the junction left unmatched. The CDR3 loop is CASSIGQGAGGYTF. As DNA, the CDR3 is TGTGCCAGTAGTATCGGACAGGGAGCGGGTGGCTACACCTTC.

The chain has TRBV7-9 and TRBJ2-1, with D maybe TRBD1 (6 bases). Per the germline V gene, CDR1 is SEHNR and CDR2 is FQNEAQ (reference sequence). The V end was cut by 1 base, the J end by 9 bases, with 13 bases between. The CDR3 is 14 residues long. The chain's CDR3 is CASSLVTGFGEQFF. In DNA, the CDR3 is TGTGCCAGCAGCTTAGTAACAGGGTTCGGTGAGCAGTTCTTC.

The chain combines TRBV27 with TRBJ2-7, with unresolved D. The germline V gene has CDR1 MNHEY and CDR2 SMNVEV (reference sequence). This CDR3 spans 14 amino acids. The germline V and J ends were trimmed by 6 bases and 2 bases, with 14 bases remaining between them. As DNA, the CDR3 is TGTGCCAGCAGATTAGACATCGGCCCCTACGAGCAGTACTTC. Its protein is CASRLDIGPYEQYF.

This clone was recorded only once. The chain links TRBV14 to TRBJ2-1; 12 bases are shared with TRBD2. This CDR3 has 15 residues. Germline values: CDR1 SGHDN, CDR2 FVKESK. J gave up 4 bases and V 4 bases, and 2 bases lay outside the gene matches. The CDR3 region has the DNA TGTGCCAGCAGCCCCGGACTAGCGGGATACAATGAGCAGTTCTTC. Amino acids: CASSPGLAGYNEQFF. The whole variable domain, remainder taken from reference TRBV14 and TRBJ2-1, is EAGVTQFPSHSVIEKGQTVTLRCDPISGHDNLYWYRRVMGKEIKFLLHFVKESKQDESGMPNNRFLAERTGGTYSTLKVQPAELEDSGVYFCASSPGLAGYNEQFFGPGTRLTVL.

The chain has TRBV5-1 and TRBJ1-1; D might be TRBD1 (6 bases). V dropped 2 bases and J dropped 0 bases, with 8 bases sitting between them. The CDR3 runs to 14 residues. Germline lookup yields CDR1 SGHRS and CDR2 YFSETQ. CDR3 nucleotide sequence: TGCGCCAGCAGCTTCGGACAGCTGAACACTGAAGCTTTCTTT. It encodes CASSFGQLNTEAFF. The whole variable domain, filled in from reference TRBV5-1 and TRBJ1-1, reads KAGVTQTPRYLIKTRGQQVTLSCSPISGHRSVSWYQQTPGQGLQFLFEYFSETQRNKGNFPGRFSGRQFSNSRSEMNVSTLELGDSALYLCASSFGQLNTEAFFGQGTRLTVV.

The genes are TRBV19 and TRBJ2-3, with 7 bases identical to TRBD2. V gave up 2 bases and J gave up 2 bases; unmatched junction bases: 4. The germline gives CDR1 LNHDA, CDR2 SQIVND (reference sequence). This CDR3 comprises 15 residues. The CDR3 region is CASSIIAGDTDTQYF. The CDR3 DNA reads as TGTGCCAGTAGTATAATAGCGGGCGACACAGATACGCAGTATTTT. The variable domain in full, completed from reference TRBV19 and TRBJ2-3, reads DGGITQSPKYLFRKEGQNVTLSCEQNLNHDAMYWYRQDPGQGLRLIYYSQIVNDFQKGDIAEGYSVSREKKESFPLTVTSAQKNPTAFYLCASSIIAGDTDTQYFGPGTRLTVL.

V and J are TRBV18 and TRBJ1-1, with D possibly TRBD1 on 6 matching bases. Germline V lookup: CDR1 KGHSH, CDR2 LQKENI. The CDR3 totals 14 residues. The germline V and J ends were trimmed by 7 bases and 0 bases, with 12 bases remaining between them. CDR3 in DNA: TGTGCCAGCTGGGGGCCAGGACTGAACACTGAAGCTTTCTTT. Encoded protein: CASWGPGLNTEAFF.

This clone was seen a few times. V usage is TRBV18 and J usage is TRBJ1-3; D perhaps matches TRBD1 (6 bases). V was shortened by 8 bases and J by 2 bases, with 10 bases between the two germline ends. This CDR3 is built from 13 residues. CDR1 KGHSH and CDR2 LQKENI come from the germline V gene. The CDR3 region has the DNA TGTGCCAGCAAACAGGGAACTGGAAACACCATATATTTT. Protein sequence: CASKQGTGNTIYF.

This chain links TRBV11-2 with TRBJ2-7; 7 bases fit TRBD1. The CDR3 extends over 14 amino acids. The trim removed 1 base at V and 2 bases at J, leaving 2 bases unmatched. Germline V gene data show CDR1 as SGHAT and CDR2 as FQNNGV. The CDR3 DNA follows: TGTGCCAGCAGCTTAGGCCAGGGGGCCTACGAGCAGTACTTC. The encoded protein is CASSLGQGAYEQYF.

The chain links TRBV4-3 to TRBJ2-7, with D maybe TRBD2 (7 bases). This CDR3 is built from 16 residues. Trimming took 0 bases from V and 5 from J, leaving 17 bases between them. CDR1 is LGHNA and CDR2 is YSLEER in the germline V gene. The chain's CDR3 is CASSQEARGPRNEQYF. The DNA of the CDR3 is TGCGCCAGCAGCCAAGAGGCGCGGGGGCCCCGGAACGAGCAGTACTTC.

The rearrangement links TRBV27 to TRBJ2-1; D may be TRBD2 (6 bases). Germline V gene data show CDR1 as MNHEY and CDR2 as SMNVEV (reference sequence). Trimming pared 8 bases from V and 6 bases from J, leaving 17 bases between. CDR3 length: 14 residues. The CDR3 sequence is CASGIQLAVNEQFF. Here the CDR3 DNA reads TGTGCCAGCGGTATCCAACTAGCCGTCAATGAGCAGTTCTTC.

This clone has just a few counts. The rearrangement joins TRBV18 to TRBJ1-4; TRBD1 matches 7 bases. The germline CDR1 and CDR2 sequences are KGHSH and LQKENI. The CDR3 covers 14 residues. Losses at the gene ends were 6 bases for V and 2 bases for J; bases not matched to a gene: 3. The CDR3, as DNA: TGTGCCAGCTCCTCGGACAGGACTAATGAAAAACTGTTTTTT. Amino acids: CASSSDRTNEKLFF.

J is TRBJ2-2 and V is TRBV5-1, with 12 positions matching TRBD2. CDR1 is SGHRS and CDR2 is YFSETQ in the germline V gene. The CDR3 runs 15 residues. The trim removed 2 bases at V and 5 bases at J, leaving 1 base unmatched. The CDR3 sequence: CASSFGTSGTGELFF. CDR3 nucleotides: TGCGCCAGCAGCTTTGGGACTAGCGGGACCGGGGAGCTGTTTTTT.

The genes are TRBV5-1 and TRBJ1-2; 7 nucleotides match TRBD1. Germline V gene lookup returns CDR1 SGHRS and CDR2 YFSETQ. V lost 4 bases and J lost 6; bases outside the gene matches: 6. The CDR3 consists of 13 residues. For the CDR3, the DNA is TGCGCCAGCAGCCAGAGACAGGGTGATGGCTACACCTTC. Translated: CASSQRQGDGYTF.

This clone was detected a few times. This chain links TRBV7-2 with TRBJ2-2, with 8 nucleotides matching TRBD1. This CDR3 has 16 residues. Looked up from germline, CDR1 is SGHTA and CDR2 is FQGNSA. Germline trimming cut 4 bases from V and 3 bases from J; bases unmatched to any gene: 7. CDR3 nucleotides: TGTGCCAGCAGCTCGACAGGGGTGTGGGACACCGGGGAGCTGTTTTTT. It is translated as CASSSTGVWDTGELFF.

The chain employs TRBV2 and TRBJ1-3; 9 bases fit TRBD1. CDR3 length: 16 residues. The V gene end was trimmed by 4 bases and the J gene end by 2 bases; junction bases not matched to a gene: 6. Germline V gene lookup returns CDR1 SNHLY and CDR2 FYNNEI. CDR3 DNA: TGTGCCAGCAGTGGGGACAGGGTTGAGGCTGGAAACACCATATATTTT. Translating gives CASSGDRVEAGNTIYF.